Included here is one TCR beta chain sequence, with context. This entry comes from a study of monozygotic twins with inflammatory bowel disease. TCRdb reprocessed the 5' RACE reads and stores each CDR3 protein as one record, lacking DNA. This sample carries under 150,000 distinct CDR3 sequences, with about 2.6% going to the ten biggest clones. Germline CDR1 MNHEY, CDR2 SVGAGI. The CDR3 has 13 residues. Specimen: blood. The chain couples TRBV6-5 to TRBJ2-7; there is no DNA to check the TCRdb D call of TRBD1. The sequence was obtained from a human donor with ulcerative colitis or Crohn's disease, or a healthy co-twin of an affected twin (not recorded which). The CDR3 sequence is CASSYGSGGEQYF.